Below, 30 T cell receptor beta chains from the same sample are listed, as sequenced in a study of shared clonotypes between healthy human individuals. Positive CCR7 selection of CD45RO-negative cells yielded the naive CD8 cells, and terminally differentiated effector memory CD45RA+ cells were excluded. Libraries were prepared by immunoSEQ multiplex PCR; TCRdb keeps only in-frame clonotypes and omits some of them. In the table there are some 800,000 clones, roughly 92% of which are singletons. The sample taken for sequencing was naive CD8+ T cells sorted from blood. The source is a man aged 25-45 years in good health.

The chain links TRBV11-3 to TRBJ2-1; tentative D call: TRBD2 (6 bases). V was clipped by 5 bases and J by 9 bases, with 17 bases between them. The length of the CDR3 is 14 residues. The germline CDR1 and CDR2 sequences are SGHNT and YENEEA. As DNA, the CDR3 is TGTGCCAGCAGCGAAAGCGGGTCTTTGGGTGAGCAGTTCTTC. As protein: CASSESGSLGEQFF.

This chain joins TRBV28 and TRBJ2-3, with TRBD1 as a possible D gene (6 bases). V shed 9 bases and J shed 0 bases, with 13 bases lying between them. The CDR3 is 14 amino acids. Germline loops: CDR1 MDHEN, CDR2 SYDVKM. CDR3 sequence: CARRGSTSTDTQYF. The CDR3 DNA follows: TGTGCCAGGAGGGGGTCGACCAGCACAGATACGCAGTATTTT.

The V call is TRBV4-3, the J call TRBJ2-1, with no clear D. CDR1 is LGHNA, CDR2 YSLEER, per germline. This CDR3 comprises 11 residues. V lost 5 bases to trimming and J lost 2 bases, with 1 base between them. In nucleotides, the CDR3 is TGCGCCAGCAGCACCTACAATGAGCAGTTCTTC. This codes for CASSTYNEQFF.

The V gene is TRBV15, the J gene TRBJ1-2, with D possibly matching TRBD1 (6 bases). From germline, CDR1 is LNHNV and CDR2 YYDKDF (reference sequence). The CDR3 runs to 14 residues. V lost 6 bases to trimming and J lost 4 bases, with 15 bases between them. The chain's CDR3 is CATSSGVGGYGYTF. The DNA of the CDR3 is TGTGCCACCAGTTCAGGGGTTGGTGGCTATGGCTACACCTTC. Variable domain in full (rest from reference TRBV15 and TRBJ1-2): DAMVIQNPRYQVTQFGKPVTLSCSQTLNHNVMYWYQQKSSQAPKLLFHYYDKDFNNEADTPDNFQSRRPNTSFCFLDIRSPGLGDTAMYLCATSSGVGGYGYTFGSGTRLTVV.

This clone was seen only a few times. The chain has TRBV27 and TRBJ1-2; D perhaps matches TRBD1 (5 bases). Germline-derived CDR1 and CDR2 are MNHEY and SMNVEV (reference sequence). Between the trimmed V and J ends, which lost 6 bases and 3 bases, there was a span of 20 bases. The CDR3 is made up of 16 amino acids. Written as DNA, the CDR3 is TGTGCCAGCAGCCAAGGGGCAGGGACGGGACACTATGGCTACACCTTC. Amino acid sequence: CASSQGAGTGHYGYTF.

The genes are TRBV19 and TRBJ2-1, with 15 bases lining up with TRBD2. From germline, CDR1 is LNHDA and CDR2 SQIVND (reference sequence). This CDR3 comprises 17 residues. The trim removed 3 bases at V and 0 bases at J, leaving 0 bases unmatched. CDR3 residues: CASSMGLAGGSYNEQFF. The CDR3 coding sequence is TGTGCCAGTAGTATGGGACTAGCGGGAGGCTCCTACAATGAGCAGTTCTTC.

V is TRBV5-4 and J is TRBJ1-1; no clear D gene. Per the germline V gene, CDR1 is SGHNT and CDR2 is YYREEE (reference sequence). V was trimmed by 0 bases and J by 0 bases, leaving 6 bases between them. The CDR3 consists of 14 residues. The CDR3 region is CASSLEKLNTEAFF. Here the CDR3 DNA reads TGTGCCAGCAGCTTGGAAAAGTTGAACACTGAAGCTTTCTTT.

The chain joins TRBV7-9 to TRBJ2-1; possible D gene TRBD1, 7 bases. The germline V gene encodes CDR1 SEHNR and CDR2 FQNEAQ (reference sequence). The CDR3 consists of 19 residues. Trimming stripped 5 bases from V and 4 bases from J, with 27 bases between. The CDR3 sequence: CASSQYLDMRGQKYNEQFF. DNA for the CDR3: TGTGCCAGCAGCCAATATCTCGATATGCGGGGACAGAAATACAATGAGCAGTTCTTC.

V gene TRBV7-9 combines with J gene TRBJ2-7; a weak D match, TRBD2 (7 bases). V lost 2 bases to trimming and J lost 0 bases, with 14 bases between them. The CDR3 sequence is 16 residues long. Germline V gene sequence: CDR1 SEHNR, CDR2 FQNEAQ (reference sequence). The CDR3 coding sequence is TGTGCCAGCAGCTTACTGGCGGGGGCGAGCTCCTACGAGCAGTACTTC. It is translated as CASSLLAGASSYEQYF. Based on the CDR3 plus reference TRBV7-9 and TRBJ2-7, the full variable domain is DTGVSQNPRHKITKRGQNVTFRCDPISEHNRLYWYRQTLGQGPEFLTYFQNEAQLEKSRLLSDRFSAERPKGSFSTLEIQRTEQGDSAMYLCASSLLAGASSYEQYFGPGTRLTVT.

This clone appeared a single time. The V gene is TRBV28, the J gene TRBJ2-2, with 14 nucleotides matching TRBD2. Losses at the gene ends were 3 bases for V and 5 bases for J; bases not matched to a gene: 8. CDR3 length equals 18 residues. Germline V gives CDR1 MDHEN, CDR2 SYDVKM. CDR3 loop: CASSLTSGLAGVTGELFF. Written as DNA, the CDR3 is TGTGCCAGCAGTTTGACATCGGGACTAGCGGGAGTTACCGGGGAGCTGTTTTTT.

CDR3 residues: CASSPRSLRAGESIEGDTQYF. The CDR3 DNA follows: TGTGCCAGCAGCCCCAGGAGCCTTCGAGCGGGAGAGTCAATCGAAGGGGATACGCAGTATTTT. This sequence joins TRBV4-2 and TRBJ2-3; 8 bases match TRBD2. Per germline, CDR1 LGHNA and CDR2 YNFKEQ. CDR3 size: 21 residues. V was clipped by 4 bases and J by 6 bases; unmatched bases: 27.

The table lists this clone with a few counts. V and J are TRBV7-2 and TRBJ2-2; D call uncertain. The CDR3 consists of 12 residues. Deletions cut 3 bases from V and 8 bases from J, with 7 bases between. Per germline, CDR1 SGHTA and CDR2 FQGNSA. CDR3 in DNA: TGTGCCAGCAGCTTTAGCCCTGGGGAGCTGTTTTTT. This gives the protein CASSFSPGELFF. Complete variable domain (other parts from reference TRBV7-2 and TRBJ2-2): GAGVSQSPSNKVTEKGKDVELRCDPISGHTALYWYRQSLGQGLEFLIYFQGNSAPDKSGLPSDRFSAERTGGSVSTLTIQRTQQEDSAVYLCASSFSPGELFFGEGSRLTVL.

The V and J genes are TRBV18 and TRBJ1-2; 7 positions agree with TRBD1. J was trimmed by 5 bases and V by 1 base; bases with no gene match: 22. Germline lookup yields CDR1 KGHSH and CDR2 LQKENI. The CDR3 has 20 amino acids. The CDR3 is CASSPRDLGQIFWDSYGYTF. The CDR3 DNA is TGTGCCAGCTCACCACGAGATTTGGGACAGATCTTTTGGGACTCGTATGGCTACACCTTC.

The CDR3 region has the DNA TGTGCCAGCACCTCGGGACTAGCGTCGGGCACCGGGGAGCTGTTTTTT. It encodes CASTSGLASGTGELFF. This chain joins TRBV2 and TRBJ2-2; TRBD2 aligns across 10 bases. Looked up from germline, CDR1 is SNHLY and CDR2 is FYNNEI. CDR3 length: 16 amino acids. V was clipped by 7 bases and J by 4 bases; unmatched bases: 9.

With respect to this clone: The sample holds other DNA sequences that translate to the same CDR3. This chain links TRBV2 with TRBJ1-2; TRBD1 matches 9 bases. J gave up 4 bases and V 6 bases, and 6 bases lay outside the gene matches. Germline V gives CDR1 SNHLY, CDR2 FYNNEI. The CDR3 length is 14 residues. CDR3 sequence reads: CASSPGQGGYGYTF. The CDR3 DNA reads TGTGCCAGCAGCCCGGGACAGGGAGGCTATGGCTACACCTTC.

This clone is a singleton in its sample. The chain employs TRBV5-1 and TRBJ2-7; TRBD1 matches at 10 bases. After removal of 8 bases from V and 5 bases from J, the junction contained 10 bases not matched to a gene. This CDR3 region has 14 residues. Germline CDR1 is SGHRS and CDR2 is YFSETQ. In DNA form, the CDR3 reads TGCGCCAGTCAGACAGGGGGCGATCAGGACGAGCAGTACTTC. Its protein product is CASQTGGDQDEQYF. The full variable domain, rest sourced from reference TRBV5-1 and TRBJ2-7, is KAGVTQTPRYLIKTRGQQVTLSCSPISGHRSVSWYQQTPGQGLQFLFEYFSETQRNKGNFPGRFSGRQFSNSRSEMNVSTLELGDSALYLCASQTGGDQDEQYFGPGTRLTVT.

The count of this clone is one. The chain links TRBV5-8 to TRBJ1-5; TRBD1 agrees at 7 bases. The CDR3 has 13 residues. V dropped 5 bases and J dropped 3; count of bases not matched to a gene: 2. From germline, CDR1 is SGHTS and CDR2 YDEGEE. This chain's CDR3 is CASRDRLNQPQHF. CDR3 nucleotide sequence: TGTGCCAGCAGGGACAGGCTCAATCAGCCCCAGCATTTT.

The CDR3 is CASSNPHPVAVTYNEQFF. CDR3 sequence (DNA): TGTGCCAGCAGTAACCCACACCCGGTAGCGGTTACCTACAATGAGCAGTTCTTC. The genes are TRBV9 and TRBJ2-1; TRBD2 is a possible D gene (6 bases). This CDR3 contains 18 residues. CDR1 and CDR2 (germline): SGDLS, YYNGEE. Trimming pared 5 bases from V and 2 bases from J, leaving 23 bases between.

The rearrangement joins TRBV7-9 to TRBJ1-4; tentatively, D is TRBD1 (5 bases). This CDR3 has 17 amino acids. The V end lost 2 bases, the J end lost 6 bases, and 19 bases lay between the germline ends. Germline lookup yields CDR1 SEHNR and CDR2 FQNEAQ (reference sequence). In DNA form, the CDR3 reads TGTGCCAGCAGCTTATTATTCCCCCAGGGTCCCCATGAAAAACTGTTTTTT. This sequence encodes CASSLLFPQGPHEKLFF.

The CDR3 loop reads CASSERDTGTGGTDTQYF. CDR3 DNA: TGTGCCAGCAGTGAACGGGACACCGGGACAGGGGGCACAGATACGCAGTATTTT. V usage is TRBV2 and J usage is TRBJ2-3, with TRBD1 matching over 10 bases. The CDR3 extends over 18 amino acids. Germline CDR1 and CDR2: SNHLY and FYNNEI. V shed 2 bases and J 1 base; nucleotides not matched to a gene: 9.

This clone has only one observation. The rearrangement links TRBV7-9 to TRBJ2-3; D is ambiguous. The ends were cut back, 0 bases at V and 2 bases at J, with 15 bases in the middle. The CDR3 is 17 residues long. Germline-derived CDR1 and CDR2 are SEHNR and FQNEAQ (reference sequence). The CDR3 is CASSLAGSEDPTDTQYF. The CDR3 nucleotides read TGTGCCAGCAGCTTAGCCGGGTCCGAGGACCCCACAGATACGCAGTATTTT.

On this clone: A much larger clone lies a single base off, so this may be a read error. Other nucleotide sequences in the sample specify the same CDR3. V is TRBV7-8 and J is TRBJ2-7; no clear D. The CDR3 totals 11 residues. V was pared by 2 bases and J by 2 bases, with 1 base between. Germline V gene data show CDR1 as SGHVS and CDR2 as FQNEAQ. CDR3 nucleotide sequence: TGTGCCAGCAGCTTAACCTACGAGCAGTACTTC. Amino acid sequence: CASSLTYEQYF.

This chain uses TRBV25-1 with TRBJ2-7; 14 bases fit TRBD2. This CDR3 spans 14 amino acids. The V segment lost 7 bases and the J segment 3 bases; nucleotides outside the gene matches: 2. The germline V gene encodes CDR1 MGHDK and CDR2 SYGVNS. The CDR3 DNA reads TGTGCCAGCACGGGACTAGCGGGAGACTACGAGCAGTACTTC. It yields the protein CASTGLAGDYEQYF.

The chain links TRBV10-2 to TRBJ2-1, with 7 bases that match TRBD2. With 7 bases clipped from V and 1 base from J, the junction kept 16 bases outside the gene matches. Germline CDR1 WSHSY, CDR2 SAAADI. The CDR3 totals 18 residues. The DNA for the CDR3 is TGCGCCAGCAAGAAGAATGGGGCTAGCGGTGCGTCCTACAATGAGCAGTTCTTC. This encodes CASKKNGASGASYNEQFF.

This clone came up once. The chain has TRBV7-9 and TRBJ2-5; D is perhaps TRBD1 (5 bases). The CDR3 has 13 residues. The V gene's germline CDR1 is SEHNR and CDR2 FQNEAQ (reference sequence). Trimming cost V 9 bases and J 7 bases, with 18 bases left between them. This CDR3 reads CARDPGPSGTQYF. Here the CDR3 DNA reads TGTGCCAGAGATCCAGGGCCTTCGGGGACCCAGTACTTC.

The chain uses TRBV9 and TRBJ2-1; no reliable D call. The CDR3 is 14 residues long. CDR1 SGDLS and CDR2 YYNGEE come from the germline V gene. The V end was cut by 1 base, the J end by 5 bases, with 10 bases between. Written as DNA, the CDR3 is TGTGCCAGCAGCGTATTAACTGGAGACAATGAGCAGTTCTTC. Translated, it gives CASSVLTGDNEQFF. The variable domain in full, completed from reference TRBV9 and TRBJ2-1, reads DSGVTQTPKHLITATGQRVTLRCSPRSGDLSVYWYQQSLDQGLQFLIQYYNGEERAKGNILERFSAQQFPDLHSELNLSSLELGDSALYFCASSVLTGDNEQFFGPGTRLTVL.

Turning to this clone: Other DNA sequences in this specimen translate into the identical CDR3. The rearrangement links TRBV7-6 to TRBJ2-3; no clear D gene. CDR1 and CDR2 from the germline V gene are SGHVS and FNYEAQ. Trimming took off 1 base at V and 3 bases at J, with 5 bases between the two ends. The CDR3 loop spans 13 amino acids. The CDR3 loop reads CASSLGRTDTQYF. The CDR3 DNA is TGTGCCAGCAGCTTAGGCCGTACAGATACGCAGTATTTT.

This clone has just one count. The chain combines TRBV7-9 with TRBJ2-3; D possibly corresponds to TRBD2 (6 bases). The germline gives CDR1 SEHNR, CDR2 FQNEAQ (reference sequence). Trimming stripped 6 bases from V and 4 bases from J, with 26 bases between. CDR3 length equals 18 residues. The CDR3 region has the DNA TGTGCCAGCAGGGAGACTGGATCGGTCCTGGAGGGCGCAGATACGCAGTATTTT. Translated, it gives CASRETGSVLEGADTQYF.

This clone appeared once. V gene TRBV11-3 combines with J gene TRBJ2-3; 8 positions match TRBD1. Trimming removed 5 bases from V and 2 bases from J; junction bases left unmatched: 6. Germline V gene data show CDR1 as SGHNT and CDR2 as YENEEA. CDR3 size: 15 residues. The CDR3 sequence: CASSPYRGDTDTQYF. CDR3 nucleotide sequence: TGTGCCAGCAGCCCGTACAGGGGGGACACAGATACGCAGTATTTT.

This chain joins TRBV18 and TRBJ2-7, with TRBD2 identical over 9 bases. CDR3 length: 15 amino acids. Germline V gene sequence: CDR1 KGHSH, CDR2 LQKENI. V shed 0 bases and J 4 bases; nucleotides not matched to a gene: 4. As DNA, the CDR3 is TGTGCCAGCTCACCACCGCTAGCGGGAAGTTACGAGCAGTACTTC. Translated, it gives CASSPPLAGSYEQYF.